This passage covers 15 T cell receptor beta chains from one sample sequenced in a study of shared clonotypes between healthy human individuals. Method: immunoSEQ multiplex PCR; TCRdb's copy keeps in-frame clones and lacks some. The sample contains about 2.5 million clones, 85% to 95% of which appear only once. The sequenced sample consisted of naive CD4+ T cells from PBMCs. The subset: CD45RA+ positively selected. The receptors here all came from a man aged 18 to 29 in good health. Some clones in this sample may be carry-over from other donors' samples.

This chain links TRBV7-9 with TRBJ2-5, with D possibly being TRBD2 (6 bases). Per the germline V gene, CDR1 is SEHNR and CDR2 is FQNEAQ (reference sequence). With 5 bases removed from V and 7 bases from J, the gap between germline ends came to 23 bases. This CDR3 region has 16 residues. This chain's CDR3 is CASSPGTSRAQWTQYF. CDR3 in DNA: TGTGCCAGCAGCCCCGGCACTAGCCGCGCCCAATGGACCCAGTACTTC.

The genes are TRBV2 and TRBJ1-5; D remains ambiguous. In germline, CDR1 is SNHLY, CDR2 FYNNEI. The CDR3 extends over 14 amino acids. V lost 2 bases and J lost 11, with 16 bases in between. Here the CDR3 DNA reads TGTGCCAGCAGTGAACTCTCAGGCCGCCAGGCCCAGCATTTT. Translated, it gives CASSELSGRQAQHF.

V is TRBV18 and J is TRBJ1-5; 10 bases are a match to TRBD1. The V and J ends lost 5 bases and 4 bases, in that order; junction bases with no gene match: 11. Germline V gives CDR1 KGHSH, CDR2 LQKENI. The CDR3 is 17 amino acids. The CDR3 nucleotides read TGTGCCAGCTCATCCCGGGACAGGGGAGCGGGAAATCAGCCCCAGCATTTT. Translated, it gives CASSSRDRGAGNQPQHF.

This clone was observed a single time. Other DNA sequences in this sample translate to the same CDR3. This sequence joins TRBV5-4 and TRBJ2-7; D tentatively fits TRBD1 or TRBD2 (5 bases each). Between the trimmed V and J ends, which lost 1 base and 5 bases, there was a span of 10 bases. This CDR3 has 13 amino acids. CDR1 SGHNT and CDR2 YYREEE come from the germline V gene (reference sequence). The CDR3 sequence is CASSLTGGDEQYF. Here the CDR3 DNA reads TGTGCCAGCAGCTTGACAGGAGGAGACGAGCAGTACTTC.

The genes are TRBV5-1 and TRBJ1-4; D remains unclear. V was trimmed by 3 bases and J by 2 bases, leaving 11 bases between them. This CDR3 has 15 residues. CDR1 and CDR2 from the germline V gene are SGHRS and YFSETQ. The CDR3 spells CASSSGSFTNEKLFF. The CDR3 coding sequence is TGCGCCAGCAGCTCGGGGAGTTTCACTAATGAAAAACTGTTTTTT. The whole variable domain, remainder taken from reference TRBV5-1 and TRBJ1-4, is KAGVTQTPRYLIKTRGQQVTLSCSPISGHRSVSWYQQTPGQGLQFLFEYFSETQRNKGNFPGRFSGRQFSNSRSEMNVSTLELGDSALYLCASSSGSFTNEKLFFGSGTQLSVL.

The chain joins TRBV5-8 to TRBJ1-3; D gene unclear. This CDR3 has 16 amino acids. Germline V gene lookup returns CDR1 SGHTS and CDR2 YDEGEE. The V end lost 1 base, the J end lost 1 base, and 12 bases lay between the germline ends. For the CDR3, the DNA is TGTGCCAGCAGCTTGCCCGGAAGGTATTCTGGAAACACCATATATTTT. As protein: CASSLPGRYSGNTIYF.

Only a few counts were recorded for this clone. V and J are TRBV30 and TRBJ1-1, with D perhaps TRBD1 (5 bases). This CDR3 is built from 16 residues. Germline CDR1 is GTSNPN and CDR2 is SVGIG (reference sequence). The ends were cut back, 4 bases at V and 1 base at J, with 19 bases in the middle. CDR3 DNA sequence: TGTGCCTGGATTAGTGGGTGGTACAGGAGGAACACTGAAGCTTTCTTT. Its protein product is CAWISGWYRRNTEAFF.

The table lists this clone with a count of one. The CDR3 sequence: CASSQGSVGNPAVETQYF. The CDR3 DNA reads TGCGCCAGCAGCCAAGGGTCGGTGGGCAACCCGGCGGTGGAGACCCAGTACTTC. The chain is built from TRBV4-1 and TRBJ2-5; D not certain. V lost 1 base and J lost 5, with 23 bases in between. Germline values: CDR1 MGHRA, CDR2 YSYEKL. The CDR3 covers 18 residues.

The V gene is TRBV7-2, the J gene TRBJ1-1, with D hard to call. Trimming removed 3 bases at V and 4 bases at J, with 9 bases between. The CDR3 is 13 residues long. Germline V CDR1 and CDR2: SGHTA, FQGNSA. The CDR3 DNA sequence: TGTGCCAGCAGCTTTTTTGCGGGCACTGAAGCTTTCTTT. Translation: CASSFFAGTEAFF. Supplemented by reference TRBV7-2 and TRBJ1-1, the full variable domain reads GAGVSQSPSNKVTEKGKDVELRCDPISGHTALYWYRQSLGQGLEFLIYFQGNSAPDKSGLPSDRFSAERTGGSVSTLTIQRTQQEDSAVYLCASSFFAGTEAFFGQGTRLTVV.

CDR3 protein: CSAEQGAGAFF. The CDR3 DNA reads TGCAGTGCTGAACAGGGGGCGGGGGCTTTCTTT. The chain employs TRBV20-1 and TRBJ1-1; 9 bases are shared with TRBD1. Germline CDR1 is DFQATT and CDR2 is SNEGSKA (reference sequence). The CDR3 is 11 residues long. V was clipped by 5 bases and J by 11 bases; unmatched bases: 6.

The chain has TRBV6-5 and TRBJ1-5, with D tentatively TRBD1 (5 bases). The germline gives CDR1 MNHEY, CDR2 SVGAGI. The CDR3 is made up of 14 amino acids. V was trimmed by 2 bases and J by 7 bases, leaving 12 bases between them. As DNA, the CDR3 is TGTGCCAGCAGTTACGGGGCCCTTTGGCAGCCCCAGCATTTT. Protein product: CASSYGALWQPQHF.

This clone has only one observation. The rearrangement joins TRBV9 to TRBJ1-1; 7 bases are a match to TRBD1. The CDR3 is 14 residues long. Germline CDR1 reads SGDLS; CDR2 reads YYNGEE. V lost 4 bases to trimming and J lost 4 bases; unmatched junction nucleotides: 7. The CDR3 spells CASSREQGRTEAFF. In nucleotides, the CDR3 is TGTGCCAGCAGCCGTGAACAGGGGCGCACTGAAGCTTTCTTT.

The chain carries TRBV30 and TRBJ2-3; TRBD2 is a possible D gene (7 bases). Trimming removed 8 bases at V and 2 bases at J, with 14 bases between. The germline gives CDR1 GTSNPN, CDR2 SVGIG (reference sequence). The CDR3 is 13 amino acids. The CDR3 DNA follows: TGTGCCGTTAGGGGGGGGCCCACAGATACGCAGTATTTT. Translated: CAVRGGPTDTQYF.

The gene calls are TRBV7-2 and TRBJ2-3, with 12 bases matching TRBD2. The CDR3 spans 18 residues. Trimming removed 1 base from V and 8 bases from J; junction bases left unmatched: 13. Germline CDR1 and CDR2: SGHTA and FQGNSA. CDR3 region: CASSLVGPLAGGRSTQYF. As DNA, the CDR3 is TGTGCCAGCAGCTTAGTGGGACCTCTAGCGGGAGGGCGGAGTACGCAGTATTTT.

This sequence joins TRBV27 and TRBJ1-1; D possibly corresponds to TRBD1 (6 bases). With 6 bases removed from V and 1 base from J, the gap between germline ends came to 15 bases. CDR1 is MNHEY, CDR2 SMNVEV, per germline (reference sequence). This CDR3 has 15 amino acids. The CDR3 sequence: CASRLQGGRNTEAFF. For the CDR3, the DNA is TGTGCCAGCAGATTACAGGGTGGGAGGAACACTGAAGCTTTCTTT.